This TCR beta chain was recovered during a study of ipilimumab plus nivolumab after autologous stem cell transplantation. Study overall: Typical patient got about 5 ipilimumab doses and seven to nine nivolumab doses (median). Both relapsed and primary refractory DLBCL were included. The study's findings and limits: The authors say TCR, Treg and microbiome findings warrant further study.

Libraries were prepared by immunoSEQ multiplex PCR; TCRdb keeps only in-frame clonotypes and omits some of them. The data contain about 16,000 clones, approximately 75% of them seen just once; the ten biggest clones take up approximately 19%. Patients got ipilimumab 1 mg/kg beginning 14 to 28 days post-transplant. As for this clone: Antigen: not known.

This receptor was taken from a male donor with diffuse large B-cell lymphoma. The source material was PBMCs, sampled in a trial of ipilimumab plus nivolumab as post-transplant consolidation.

Written as DNA, the CDR3 is TGTGCCAGCAGCGCTCAGCTAGCGTTTCAAACGGATACGCAGTATTTT. Its translation: CASSAQLAFQTDTQYF. The chain links TRBV9 to TRBJ2-3; possible D gene TRBD2, 6 bases. Trimming shortened V by 3 bases and J by 6 bases, and 20 bases separated the two germline ends. This CDR3 has 16 residues. Looked up from germline, CDR1 is SGDLS and CDR2 is YYNGEE.